This T cell receptor (beta chain) was recorded in a study of T cells in Graves' hyperthyroidism and ophthalmopathy. TCR beta CDR3 region amplification was performed from RNA transcripts. The HTBI primer set served for first-round RT-PCR of the TCR CDR3. TCRdb reanalysed the multiplex PCR reads using MiXCR and keeps one entry per CDR3 protein. The sample has fewer than 250,000 distinct CDR3 sequences; less than 20% are singletons. Study-wide findings and caveats: The model foresaw ophthalmopathy a median roughly 6.3 months prior to onset. Among thyroid clonotypes expanded above 0.001, most also appeared in blood.

Remarks on this clonotype: Its antigen is currently unknown. A much larger clone lies a single base off, so this may be a read error.

V was pared by 5 bases and J by 2 bases, with 12 bases between. Germline V gene sequence: CDR1 DFQATT, CDR2 SNEGSKA (reference sequence). The CDR3 has 13 amino acids. Enrolled ophthalmopathy patients presented with a Clinical Activity Score of at least 3, a NOSPECS grade of at least 4, and disease duration under 3 months. Each 10 ml fresh peripheral blood draw supplied the PBMCs. Sequences were obtained from blood. This receptor was obtained from a woman younger than 30 with Graves' ophthalmopathy. The chain carries TRBV20-1 and TRBJ1-2; no clear D. The CDR3 region is CSARYSGNYGYTF. The CDR3 nucleotides are TGCAGTGCTCGGTATTCGGGGAACTATGGCTACACCTTC.